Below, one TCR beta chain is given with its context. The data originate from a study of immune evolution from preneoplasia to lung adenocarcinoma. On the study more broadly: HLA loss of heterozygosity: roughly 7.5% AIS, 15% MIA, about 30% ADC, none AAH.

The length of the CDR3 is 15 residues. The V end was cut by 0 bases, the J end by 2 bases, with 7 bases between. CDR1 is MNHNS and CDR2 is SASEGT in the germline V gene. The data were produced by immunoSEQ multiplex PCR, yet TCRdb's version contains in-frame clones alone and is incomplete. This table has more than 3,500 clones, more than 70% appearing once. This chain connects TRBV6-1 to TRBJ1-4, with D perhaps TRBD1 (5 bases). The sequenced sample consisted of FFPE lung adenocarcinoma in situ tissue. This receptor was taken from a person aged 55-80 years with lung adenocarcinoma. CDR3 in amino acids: CASSEAAGTNEKLFF. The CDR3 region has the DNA TGTGCCAGCAGTGAAGCTGCAGGGACTAATGAAAAACTGTTTTTT.